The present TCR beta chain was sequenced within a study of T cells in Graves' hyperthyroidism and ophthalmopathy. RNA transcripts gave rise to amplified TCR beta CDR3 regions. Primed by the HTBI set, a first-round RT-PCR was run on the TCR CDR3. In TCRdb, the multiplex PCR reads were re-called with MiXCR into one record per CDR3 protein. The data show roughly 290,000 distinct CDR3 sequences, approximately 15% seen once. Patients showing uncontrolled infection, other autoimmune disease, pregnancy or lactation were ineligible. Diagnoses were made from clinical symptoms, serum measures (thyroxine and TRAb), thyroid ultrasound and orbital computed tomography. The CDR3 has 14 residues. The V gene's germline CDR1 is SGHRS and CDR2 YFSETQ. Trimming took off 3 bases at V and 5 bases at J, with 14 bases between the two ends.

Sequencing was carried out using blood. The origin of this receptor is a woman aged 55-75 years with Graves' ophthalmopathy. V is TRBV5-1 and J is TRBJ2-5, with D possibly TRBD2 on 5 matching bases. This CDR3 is CASSSGPRGETQYF. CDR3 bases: TGCGCCAGCAGCTCCGGGCCCAGAGGGGAGACCCAGTACTTC.